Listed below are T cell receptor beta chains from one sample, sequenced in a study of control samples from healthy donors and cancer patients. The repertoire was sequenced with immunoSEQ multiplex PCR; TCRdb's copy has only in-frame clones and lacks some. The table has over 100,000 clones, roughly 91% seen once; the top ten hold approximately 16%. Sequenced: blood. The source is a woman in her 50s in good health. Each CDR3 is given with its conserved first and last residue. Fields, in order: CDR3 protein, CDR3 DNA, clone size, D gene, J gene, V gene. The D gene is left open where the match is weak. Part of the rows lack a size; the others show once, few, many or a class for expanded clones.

CDR3 protein: CASRPRDRVKNEQFF
CDR3 DNA: TGTGCCAGTCGGCCACGGGACAGGGTTAAAAATGAGCAGTTCTTC
clone size: NA
D gene: NA
J gene: TRBJ2-1
V gene: TRBV7-5

CDR3 protein: CASSRGLGEAFF
CDR3 DNA: TGTGCCAGCAGCAGGGGGTTGGGTGAAGCTTTCTTT
clone size: NA
D gene: NA
J gene: TRBJ1-1
V gene: TRBV5-8

CDR3 protein: CASSMIRGAGELFF
CDR3 DNA: TGTGCCAGCAGCATGATAAGAGGGGCCGGGGAGCTGTTTTTT
clone size: NA
D gene: NA
J gene: TRBJ2-2
V gene: TRBV11-2

CDR3 protein: CASSPRQLNSGNTIYF
CDR3 DNA: TGTGCCAGCTCACCACGACAGCTTAATTCTGGAAACACCATATATTTT
clone size: NA
D gene: NA
J gene: TRBJ1-3
V gene: TRBV18

CDR3 protein: CASSLRTGYEQYF
CDR3 DNA: TGTGCCAGCAGTTTACGGACAGGATACGAGCAGTACTTC
clone size: NA
D gene: TRBD1
J gene: TRBJ2-7
V gene: TRBV27

CDR3 protein: CATSRERVNEQFF
CDR3 DNA: TGTGCCACCAGCAGAGAGAGGGTCAATGAGCAGTTCTTC
clone size: NA
D gene: NA
J gene: TRBJ2-1
V gene: TRBV15

CDR3 protein: CASSFPTGTGIEAFF
CDR3 DNA: TGCGCCAGCAGCTTTCCCACCGGGACAGGGATTGAAGCTTTCTTT
clone size: NA
D gene: TRBD1
J gene: TRBJ1-1
V gene: TRBV5-1

CDR3 protein: CAWSVQDRGIDTQYF
CDR3 DNA: TGTGCCTGGAGTGTACAGGACAGGGGCATCGATACGCAGTATTTT
clone size: NA
D gene: TRBD1
J gene: TRBJ2-3
V gene: TRBV30

CDR3 protein: CAWILGNTQYF
CDR3 DNA: TGTGCCTGGATACTCGGGAATACGCAGTATTTT
clone size: NA
D gene: NA
J gene: TRBJ2-3
V gene: TRBV30

CDR3 protein: CASSLWDRAYEQYF
CDR3 DNA: TGCGCCAGCAGCTTGTGGGACAGAGCCTACGAGCAGTACTTC
clone size: NA
D gene: TRBD1
J gene: TRBJ2-7
V gene: TRBV5-1

CDR3 protein: CASSQTTGGNNEQFF
CDR3 DNA: TGTGCCAGCAGCCAAACGACAGGAGGAAACAATGAGCAGTTCTTC
clone size: NA
D gene: NA
J gene: TRBJ2-1
V gene: TRBV3-1/TRBV3-2

CDR3 protein: CASSMGTGNNQPQHF
CDR3 DNA: TGCGCCAGCAGCATGGGGACAGGGAACAATCAGCCCCAGCATTTT
clone size: NA
D gene: TRBD1
J gene: TRBJ1-5
V gene: TRBV5-1

CDR3 protein: CASSFVAAPVGQETQYF
CDR3 DNA: TGTGCCAGCAGTTTTGTGGCGGCGCCCGTGGGGCAAGAGACCCAGTACTTC
clone size: NA
D gene: NA
J gene: TRBJ2-5
V gene: TRBV27

CDR3 protein: CASSNRGHTEAFF
CDR3 DNA: TGTGCCAGCAGTAACAGGGGGCACACTGAAGCTTTCTTT
clone size: once
D gene: TRBD1
J gene: TRBJ1-1
V gene: TRBV6-5

CDR3 protein: CASSIEPGEEIRNEAFF
CDR3 DNA: TGTGCCAGTAGTATAGAACCCGGTGAGGAAATTAGAAACGAAGCTTTCTTT
clone size: NA
D gene: NA
J gene: TRBJ1-1
V gene: TRBV19

CDR3 protein: CASSLYMGTVVYEQYF
CDR3 DNA: TGTGCCAGCAGCTTATATATGGGAACAGTAGTTTACGAGCAGTACTTC
clone size: NA
D gene: NA
J gene: TRBJ2-7
V gene: TRBV11-2

CDR3 protein: CASSLDRAPTQYF
CDR3 DNA: TGTGCCAGCAGCTTAGATCGTGCCCCGACCCAGTACTTC
clone size: NA
D gene: NA
J gene: TRBJ2-5
V gene: TRBV11-2

CDR3 protein: CASEPTENYGYTF
CDR3 DNA: TGTGCCAGCGAACCGACGGAGAACTATGGCTACACCTTC
clone size: NA
D gene: NA
J gene: TRBJ1-2
V gene: TRBV2

CDR3 protein: CASSLLGRAKSEAFF
CDR3 DNA: TGTGCCAGCAGCTTACTCGGCAGGGCAAAAAGTGAAGCTTTCTTT
clone size: few
D gene: NA
J gene: TRBJ1-1
V gene: TRBV7-3

CDR3 protein: CASSLSGGDRAKNIQYF
CDR3 DNA: TGTGCCAGCAGCTTGTCAGGGGGCGATAGGGCCAAAAACATTCAGTACTTC
clone size: NA
D gene: TRBD1
J gene: TRBJ2-4
V gene: TRBV5-4

CDR3 protein: CASSSSGTSGSPQETQYF
CDR3 DNA: TGTGCCAGTAGTAGTTCCGGGACTAGCGGGAGCCCTCAAGAGACCCAGTACTTC
clone size: NA
D gene: TRBD2
J gene: TRBJ2-5
V gene: TRBV19

CDR3 protein: CASTRQGIYNEQFF
CDR3 DNA: TGTGCCAGCACCCGACAGGGGATCTACAATGAGCAGTTCTTC
clone size: NA
D gene: TRBD1
J gene: TRBJ2-1
V gene: TRBV5-4

CDR3 protein: CASSSGTLYTF
CDR3 DNA: TGCGCCAGCAGCTCCGGGACACTATACACCTTC
clone size: NA
D gene: NA
J gene: TRBJ1-2
V gene: TRBV5-1

CDR3 protein: CASSQAGRQGETQYF
CDR3 DNA: TGTGCCAGCAGCCAGGCCGGGCGACAAGGAGAGACCCAGTACTTC
clone size: few
D gene: NA
J gene: TRBJ2-5
V gene: TRBV7-7

CDR3 protein: CASSKEGGPPYNEQFF
CDR3 DNA: TGTGCCAGCAGCAAGGAAGGAGGGCCGCCCTACAATGAGCAGTTCTTC
clone size: NA
D gene: NA
J gene: TRBJ2-1
V gene: TRBV21-1

CDR3 protein: CASSLTPLGGNEQFF
CDR3 DNA: TGTGCCAGCAGCTTAACCCCTTTGGGAGGAAATGAGCAGTTCTTC
clone size: NA
D gene: NA
J gene: TRBJ2-1
V gene: TRBV7-2

CDR3 protein: CASSIKQGARNEQFF
CDR3 DNA: TGTGCCAGTAGTATAAAACAGGGGGCAAGAAATGAGCAGTTCTTC
clone size: NA
D gene: TRBD1
J gene: TRBJ2-1
V gene: TRBV19

CDR3 protein: CATENSQGPGELFF
CDR3 DNA: TGTGCCACCGAGAACAGTCAGGGGCCCGGGGAGCTGTTTTTT
clone size: NA
D gene: NA
J gene: TRBJ2-2
V gene: TRBV5-5

CDR3 protein: CASSRTGHNSPLHF
CDR3 DNA: TGTGCCAGCAGTAGGACAGGGCATAATTCACCCCTCCACTTT
clone size: NA
D gene: TRBD1
J gene: TRBJ1-6
V gene: TRBV6-5

CDR3 protein: CASSRGGHPSGYGYTF
CDR3 DNA: TGTGCCAGCAGCCGAGGCGGACACCCATCGGGGTATGGCTACACCTTC
clone size: NA
D gene: NA
J gene: TRBJ1-2
V gene: TRBV7-8

CDR3 protein: CASSYFQDGYEQYF
CDR3 DNA: TGTGCCAGCAGTTACTTCCAGGACGGGTACGAGCAGTACTTC
clone size: NA
D gene: NA
J gene: TRBJ2-7
V gene: TRBV6-6